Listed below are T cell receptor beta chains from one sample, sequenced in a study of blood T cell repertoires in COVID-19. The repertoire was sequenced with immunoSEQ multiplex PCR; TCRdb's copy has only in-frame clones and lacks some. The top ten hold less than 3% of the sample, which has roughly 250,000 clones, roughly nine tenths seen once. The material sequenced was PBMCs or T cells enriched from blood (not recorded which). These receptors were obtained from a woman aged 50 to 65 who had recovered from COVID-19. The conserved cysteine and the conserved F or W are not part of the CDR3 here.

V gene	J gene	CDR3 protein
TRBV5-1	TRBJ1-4	ASSLEEPNEKLF
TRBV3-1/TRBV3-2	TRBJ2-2	ASSQGGNTGELF
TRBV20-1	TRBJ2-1	SARGRNEQF
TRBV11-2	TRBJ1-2	ASSLVMNYGYT
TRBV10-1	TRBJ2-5	ASSETVAIGNQETQY
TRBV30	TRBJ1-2	AWSRNPNKGQGAPNGYT
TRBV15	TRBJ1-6	ATSRGTGGVSPLH
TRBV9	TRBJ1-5	ASSATDGRVGQPQH
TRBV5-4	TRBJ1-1	ASSLERGSEAF
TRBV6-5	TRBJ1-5	ASSYGSQGSNQPQH
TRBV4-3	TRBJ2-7	ASSQSSSGTEQY
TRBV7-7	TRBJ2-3	ASSSGTGADTQY
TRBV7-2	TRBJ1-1	ASTWRNSEAF
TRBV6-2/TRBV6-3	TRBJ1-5	ASSYVPATGQPQH
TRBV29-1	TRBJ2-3	SQLRGRDTDTQY
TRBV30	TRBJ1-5	AWSQTGILQPQH
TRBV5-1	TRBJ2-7	ASSLDRGTYEQY
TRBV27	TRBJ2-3	ASSLSGTSGLRTDTQY
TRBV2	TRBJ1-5	ASSGQVVNQPQH
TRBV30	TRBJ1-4	AWSRGSNEKLF
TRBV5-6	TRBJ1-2	ASSDRDRGLGYGYT
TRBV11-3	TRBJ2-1	ASSFTSGTRNEQF